The subject of this entry is one T cell receptor (beta chain). Its specificity is not known. The data were obtained in a study of siplizumab effects on memory and regulatory T cells. The CDR3 is made up of 15 amino acids. Study-wide findings and caveats: Just a small share of alloreactive clones was traced back to unstimulated subsets. Siplizumab caused a significant drop in alloreactive sequences traceable to unstimulated CD4+ memory cells. Naive T cells looked more diverse than memory cells and looked like major alloresponse contributors.

Around 96,000 TCR templates underwent assay in each sample. Measured with immunoSEQ multiplex PCR; TCRdb has only the in-frame clones, and not every one. The sample yields roughly 69,000 clones, 75% to 90% seen once. The material sequenced was memory CD4+ T cells sorted from blood. The gene calls are TRBV21-1 and TRBJ2-5; TRBD2, as called in the table, went unchecked against the DNA. TRBV21-1 is noted as a pseudogene. The sequence was collected from a human donor in good health. CDR3 in amino acids: CASSKVLWRGETQYF. Here the CDR3 DNA reads TGTGCCAGCAGCAAAGTACTCTGGAGGGGAGAGACCCAGTACTTC.